This TCR beta chain derives from a study of T cells in Graves' hyperthyroidism and ophthalmopathy (dated by TCRdb to about 2019). Regarding the research as a whole: Peripheral blood samples were taken at the time of initial diagnosis, prior to any treatment. After blood sampling, hyperthyroidism patients were treated with methimazole at a starting dose of 30 mg daily, and ophthalmopathy patients were treated with high-dose intravenous methylprednisolone. Prospective prediction of ophthalmopathy was tested in an independent validation cohort of 18 to 20 hyperthyroidism patients and 17 patients who later progressed to ophthalmopathy. To identify TCR V-J signatures that set the groups apart, the researchers used a discovery cohort of 100 or so patients, made up of some 41 with Graves' ophthalmopathy and about 59 with stable Graves' hyperthyroidism. The study also compared thyroid tissue and blood T-cell repertoires from more than 5 Graves' hyperthyroidism patients. The approximately 90 discovery patients were randomly split 7:3 into training and test sets. The paper reports TCR Vbeta CDR3 sequencing of some 140 peripheral blood samples: approximately 43 ophthalmopathy, about 75 hyperthyroidism and around 17 progressor patients. The paper as a whole reports these results and caveats: Most expanded thyroid clonotypes (frequency above 0.001) were also found in blood, which suggests that blood repertoires may mirror thyroid immune responses. In validation, the model predicted progression to ophthalmopathy a median of about 6.8 months before onset, with roughly 71% sensitivity and 72.22% specificity. A 13 V-J signature model separated ophthalmopathy from stable hyperthyroidism, with about 90% sensitivity and 81% to 83% specificity in cross-validation and 80%/75% in testing. No statistical method was used to fix the sample size in advance, and group allocation was not hidden from the investigators.

TCR beta CDR3 regions were amplified from RNA transcripts. A first-round RT-PCR of the TCR CDR3 used the HTBI primer set with the Qiagen OneStep RT-PCR kit. The libraries were constructed in a second round of multiplex PCR and then size-selected and purified. Sequencing of the libraries was done on an Illumina HiSeq2000 using paired-end 100 bp reads. The study's own analysis went as follows. Raw data were processed with SOAPnuke, discarding reads with adapters, uncalled bases, mean Phred below 15, or no exact constant-primer or identifier match. COPE v1.2.5 was used to merge the high-quality paired reads, and each unique nucleotide sequence was defined as a clonotype. Clonotypes were aligned to IMGT TRBV, TRBD and TRBJ reference segments using MiTCR v1.1. Only V-J combinations with frequency above 0.0001, covering 99.2% of repertoires, were analysed. The TCS score was defined as F50 (clonal expansion) divided by E x V (chaos), with BLOSUM62-based TCRdist calculated between CDR3 peptides within each V-J. Welch's t-statistics and random forest reduced 500 to 550 V-J features to about 13, which were used in a naive Bayes classifier (R e1071). TCRdb reprocessing: public reads trimmed at Q25 with fastp, clones called with MiXCR, in-frame beta chains kept. Rows are combined by CDR3 protein, so each entry shows the most common genes and DNA. The V and J calls follow TCRdb's processing rather than the paper's. In all, the sample holds over 450,000 distinct CDR3 sequences, and under 20% of those were seen once. The ten largest make up roughly a sixth of the sample.

In its sample, this clonotype was seen many times. Its antigen remains undetermined. No per-base quality is available; no much larger clone lies one base away. Ophthalmopathy patients had moderately to severely active disease, Clinical Activity Score of at least 3, NOSPECS grade of at least 4, and duration under 3 months. Any patient with an uncontrolled infection, another autoimmune disease, pregnancy or lactation was excluded. Diagnoses were established on the basis of clinical symptoms, serum thyroxine and TRAb, thyroid ultrasound, and orbital computed tomography. Ficoll-Paque density gradient centrifugation was used to isolate PBMCs from 10 ml of fresh peripheral blood. Trizol reagent was used to extract total RNA, and RNA quality was then checked on an Agilent 2100 Bioanalyzer. The TCR comes from a woman between 18 and 29 years old with Graves' ophthalmopathy. The sample comprised blood.

The DNA reads TGTGCCCTTAATAGCGGGATCAACAATGAGCAGTTCTTC. This sequence encodes CALNSGINNEQFF. This chain joins TRBV3-2 to TRBJ2-1; the D call TRBD2 from the table was never checked on the DNA. TRBV3-2 is a pseudogene segment. The CDR3 sequence holds 13 residues, the cysteine and phenylalanine included. Only CDR3 DNA remains: 39 bases, in frame from the first base.